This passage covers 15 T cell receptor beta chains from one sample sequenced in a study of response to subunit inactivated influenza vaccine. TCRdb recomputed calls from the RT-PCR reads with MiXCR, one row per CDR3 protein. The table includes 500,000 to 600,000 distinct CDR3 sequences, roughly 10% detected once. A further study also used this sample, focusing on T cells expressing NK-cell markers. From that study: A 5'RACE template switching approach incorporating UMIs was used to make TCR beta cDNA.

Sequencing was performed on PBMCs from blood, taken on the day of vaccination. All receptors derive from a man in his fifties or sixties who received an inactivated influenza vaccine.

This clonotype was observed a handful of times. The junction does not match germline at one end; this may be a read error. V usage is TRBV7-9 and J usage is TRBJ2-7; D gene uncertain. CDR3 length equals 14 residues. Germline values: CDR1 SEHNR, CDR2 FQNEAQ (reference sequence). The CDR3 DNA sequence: TGTTCCAGCACTCAGGACCTACAGTCCTACGAGCAGTACTTC. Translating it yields CSSTQDLQSYEQYF.

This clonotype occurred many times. DNA for the CDR3: TGTGCCAGCAGTTCCCTGGGACTACTCAGGCTCGAGCAGTACTTC. Residues: CASSSLGLLRLEQYF. This rearrangement joins TRBV28 to TRBJ2-7; 7 positions agree with TRBD2. Per the germline V gene, CDR1 is MDHEN and CDR2 is SYDVKM. V dropped 4 bases and J dropped 6; count of bases not matched to a gene: 12. The CDR3 contains 15 residues.

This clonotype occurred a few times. The CDR3 loop is CASSLNWGGQDTQYF. The CDR3 DNA reads TGCGCCAGCAGCTTGAATTGGGGGGGCCAAGATACGCAGTATTTT. The chain has TRBV5-1 and TRBJ2-3; perhaps TRBD2 as D (7 bases). The V and J ends lost 1 base and 5 bases respectively, with 14 bases between them. Germline V gene lookup returns CDR1 SGHRS and CDR2 YFSETQ. CDR3 length: 15 amino acids.

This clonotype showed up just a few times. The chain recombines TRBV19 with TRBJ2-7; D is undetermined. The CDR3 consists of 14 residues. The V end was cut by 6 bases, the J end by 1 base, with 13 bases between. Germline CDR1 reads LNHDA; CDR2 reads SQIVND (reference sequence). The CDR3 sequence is CASSWDDDSYEQYF. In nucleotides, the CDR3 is TGTGCCAGTAGCTGGGATGACGATTCCTACGAGCAGTACTTC. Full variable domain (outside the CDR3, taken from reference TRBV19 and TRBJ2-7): DGGITQSPKYLFRKEGQNVTLSCEQNLNHDAMYWYRQDPGQGLRLIYYSQIVNDFQKGDIAEGYSVSREKKESFPLTVTSAQKNPTAFYLCASSWDDDSYEQYFGPGTRLTVT.

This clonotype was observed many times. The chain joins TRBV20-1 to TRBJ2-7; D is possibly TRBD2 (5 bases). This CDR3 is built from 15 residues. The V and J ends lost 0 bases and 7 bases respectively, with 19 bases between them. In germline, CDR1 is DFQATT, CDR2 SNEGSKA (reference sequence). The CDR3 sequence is CSARDPLLGVGEQYF. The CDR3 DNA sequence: TGCAGTGCTAGAGATCCGCTTCTCGGGGTGGGAGAGCAGTACTTC.

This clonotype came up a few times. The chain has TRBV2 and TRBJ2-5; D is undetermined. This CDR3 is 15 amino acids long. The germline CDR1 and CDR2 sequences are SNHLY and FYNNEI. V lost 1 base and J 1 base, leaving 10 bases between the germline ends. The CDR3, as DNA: TGTGCCAGCAGTGAAGGGTGGCCAGGCCAAGAGACCCAGTACTTC. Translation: CASSEGWPGQETQYF. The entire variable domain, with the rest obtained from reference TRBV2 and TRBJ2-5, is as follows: EPEVTQTPSHQVTQMGQEVILRCVPISNHLYFYWYRQILGQKVEFLVSFYNNEISEKSEIFDDQFSVERPDGSNFTLKIRSTKLEDSAMYFCASSEGWPGQETQYFGPGTRLLVL.

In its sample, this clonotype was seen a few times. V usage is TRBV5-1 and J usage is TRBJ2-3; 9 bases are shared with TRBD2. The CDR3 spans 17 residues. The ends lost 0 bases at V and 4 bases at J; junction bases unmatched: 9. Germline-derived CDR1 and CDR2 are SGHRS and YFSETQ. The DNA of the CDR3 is TGCGCCAGCAGCTTGGCCCTGAGCGGGAGGACCCCAGATACGCAGTATTTT. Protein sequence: CASSLALSGRTPDTQYF.

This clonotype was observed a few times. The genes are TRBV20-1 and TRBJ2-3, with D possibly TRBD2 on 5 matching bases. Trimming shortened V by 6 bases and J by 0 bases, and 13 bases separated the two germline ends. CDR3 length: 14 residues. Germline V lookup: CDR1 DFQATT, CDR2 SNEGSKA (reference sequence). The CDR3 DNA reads TGCAGTGCAACTAGAGGGATTAGCACAGATACGCAGTATTTT. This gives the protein CSATRGISTDTQYF.

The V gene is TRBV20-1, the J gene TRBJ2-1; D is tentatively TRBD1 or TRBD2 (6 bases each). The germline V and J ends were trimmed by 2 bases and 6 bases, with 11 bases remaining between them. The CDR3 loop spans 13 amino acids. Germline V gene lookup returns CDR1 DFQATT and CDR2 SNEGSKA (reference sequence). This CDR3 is CSARWGAGNEQFF. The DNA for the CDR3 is TGCAGTGCTAGATGGGGGGCAGGCAATGAGCAGTTCTTC.

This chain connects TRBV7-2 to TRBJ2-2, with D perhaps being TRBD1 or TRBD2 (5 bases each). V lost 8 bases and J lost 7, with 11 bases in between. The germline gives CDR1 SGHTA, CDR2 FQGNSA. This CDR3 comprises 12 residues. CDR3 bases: TGTGCCAGCGGGGGATACGGCGGGGAGCTGTTTTTT. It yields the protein CASGGYGGELFF.

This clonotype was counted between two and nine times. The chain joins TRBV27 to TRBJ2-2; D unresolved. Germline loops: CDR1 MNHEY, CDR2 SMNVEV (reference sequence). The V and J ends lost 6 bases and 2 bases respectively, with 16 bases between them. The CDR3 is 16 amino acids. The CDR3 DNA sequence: TGTGCCAGCAGCCGTGACACATTCTCCAACACCGGGGAGCTGTTTTTT. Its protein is CASSRDTFSNTGELFF.

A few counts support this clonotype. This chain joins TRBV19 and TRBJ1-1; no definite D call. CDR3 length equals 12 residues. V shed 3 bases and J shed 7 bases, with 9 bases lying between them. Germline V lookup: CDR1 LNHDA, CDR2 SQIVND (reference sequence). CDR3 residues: CASSMRGGEAFF. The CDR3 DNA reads TGTGCCAGTAGTATGAGAGGCGGTGAAGCTTTCTTT.

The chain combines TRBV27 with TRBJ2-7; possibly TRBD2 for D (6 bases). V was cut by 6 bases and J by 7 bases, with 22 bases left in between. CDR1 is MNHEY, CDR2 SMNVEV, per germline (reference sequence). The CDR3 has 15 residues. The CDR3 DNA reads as TGTGCCAGCAGGGGAGGTTTGACCGATCCGAGGGAGCAGTACTTC. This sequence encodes CASRGGLTDPREQYF.

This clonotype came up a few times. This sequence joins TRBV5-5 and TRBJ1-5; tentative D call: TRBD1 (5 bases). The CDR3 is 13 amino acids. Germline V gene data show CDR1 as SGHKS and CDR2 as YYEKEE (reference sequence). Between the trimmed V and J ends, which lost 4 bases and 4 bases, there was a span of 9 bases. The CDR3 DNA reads TGTGCCAGCAGCCCGACAGCAAATCAGCCCCAGCATTTT. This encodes CASSPTANQPQHF.

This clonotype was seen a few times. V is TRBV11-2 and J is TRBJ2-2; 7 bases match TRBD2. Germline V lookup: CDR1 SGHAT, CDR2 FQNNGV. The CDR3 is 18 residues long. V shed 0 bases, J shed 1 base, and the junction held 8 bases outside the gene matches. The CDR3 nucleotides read TGTGCCAGCAGCTTAGATCGATTGCTAGCGGAGAACACCGGGGAGCTGTTTTTT. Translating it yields CASSLDRLLAENTGELFF.